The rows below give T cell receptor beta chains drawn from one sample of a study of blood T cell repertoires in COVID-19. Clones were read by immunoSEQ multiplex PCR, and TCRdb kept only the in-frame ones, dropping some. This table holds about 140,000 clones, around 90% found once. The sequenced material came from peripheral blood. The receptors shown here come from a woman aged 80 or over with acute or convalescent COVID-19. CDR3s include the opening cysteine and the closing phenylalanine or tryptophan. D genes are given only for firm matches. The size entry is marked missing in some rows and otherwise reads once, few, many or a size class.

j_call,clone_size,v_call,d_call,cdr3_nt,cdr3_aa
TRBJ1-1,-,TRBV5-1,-,TGCGCCAGCAGCTTGACAGCGGCCAACACTGAAGCTTTCTTT,CASSLTAANTEAFF
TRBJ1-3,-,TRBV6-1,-,TGTGCCAGCAGTGACCCACTCCGCGGAAACACCATATATTTT,CASSDPLRGNTIYF
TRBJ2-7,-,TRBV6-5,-,TGTGCCAGCAGTTACTCGGCTGGGGGCAGCTCCTACGAGCAGTACTTC,CASSYSAGGSSYEQYF
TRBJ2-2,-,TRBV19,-,TGTGCCAGTAGGGGGGGAGGAGGTCGCACCGGGGAGCTGTTTTTT,CASRGGGGRTGELFF
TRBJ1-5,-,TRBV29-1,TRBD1,TGCAGCGCCGGGACAGGGGGCGGAAGCAATCAGCCCCAGCATTTT,CSAGTGGGSNQPQHF
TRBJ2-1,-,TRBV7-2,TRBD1,TGTGCCAGCAGCATTATGGGACAGGGTAGGTTCTTC,CASSIMGQGRFF
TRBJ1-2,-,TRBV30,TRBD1,TGTGCCTGGAGTGCGGGGACAGTAGGTACCTATGGCTACACCTTC,CAWSAGTVGTYGYTF
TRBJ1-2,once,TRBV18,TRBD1,TGTGCCAGCTCACCGGGAACAGGGGATAACTATGGCTACACCTTC,CASSPGTGDNYGYTF
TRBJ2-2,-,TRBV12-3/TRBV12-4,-,TGTGCCAGCTCCCTATTGAACACCGGGGAGCTGTTTTTT,CASSLLNTGELFF
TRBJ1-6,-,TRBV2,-,TGTGCCACCTCCAGGGAGGAAGGAAATTCACCCCTCCACTTT,CATSREEGNSPLHF
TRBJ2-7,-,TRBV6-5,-,TGTGCCAGCAGAAGGACTCAACCCTACGAGCAGTACTTC,CASRRTQPYEQYF
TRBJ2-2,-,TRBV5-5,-,TGTGCCAGCAGCTTGGCGGACTACCCAAGGAGCACCGGGGAGCTGTTTTTT,CASSLADYPRSTGELFF
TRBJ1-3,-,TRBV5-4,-,TGTGCCAGCAGCCCTTCAGGCTCTGGAAACACCATATATTTT,CASSPSGSGNTIYF
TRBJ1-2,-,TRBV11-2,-,TGTGCCAGCAGCTTAGATCCGTTGAGGGGGAGGGTTGAGAGCTATGGCTACACCTTC,CASSLDPLRGRVESYGYTF
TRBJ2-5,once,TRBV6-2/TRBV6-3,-,TGTGCCAGCAGTTACTCAGTCCCCGACTTTACCCAGTACTTC,CASSYSVPDFTQYF
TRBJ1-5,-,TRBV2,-,TGTGCCAGCACCGCGGCCCGGGGGGGAGGTCAGCCCCAGCATTTT,CASTAARGGGQPQHF
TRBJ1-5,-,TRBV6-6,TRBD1,TGTGCCAGCAGTCAGATCCGGGACAGGGTAACTAGCAATCAGCCCCAGCATTTT,CASSQIRDRVTSNQPQHF
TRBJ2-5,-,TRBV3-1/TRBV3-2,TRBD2,TGTGCCAGCAGCCACCTAGCGGGACAAGAGACCCAGTACTTC,CASSHLAGQETQYF
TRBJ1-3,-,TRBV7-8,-,TGTGCCAGCAGCCCCCAACAGGGACCCTCTGGAAACACCATATATTTT,CASSPQQGPSGNTIYF
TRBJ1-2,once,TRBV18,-,TGTGCCAGCTCACCCAGTAGGGGAGGTCCGGTACGTGATGGCTACACCTTC,CASSPSRGGPVRDGYTF
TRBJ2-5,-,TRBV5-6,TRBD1,TGTGCCAGCAGCTGGGACAGAAAAGAGACCCAGTACTTC,CASSWDRKETQYF
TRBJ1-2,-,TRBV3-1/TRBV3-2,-,TGTGCCAGCAGCCAGGCTAACAGGGACTATGGCTACACCTTC,CASSQANRDYGYTF
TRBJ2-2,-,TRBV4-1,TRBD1,TGCGCCAGCCACCTACAGGGGACGAATACTATCACCGGGGAGCTGTTTTTT,CASHLQGTNTITGELFF
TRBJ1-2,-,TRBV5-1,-,TGCGCCAGCAGAAGGGGCTTAGCTAACTATGGCTACACCTTC,CASRRGLANYGYTF
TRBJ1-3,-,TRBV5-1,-,TGCGCCAGCAGCTTGACGGGGTACGGAAACACCATATATTTT,CASSLTGYGNTIYF
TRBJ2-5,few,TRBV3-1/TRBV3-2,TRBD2,TGTGCCAGCAGCCAAGGGGGCCAGCGGGGGCAACAAGAGACCCAGTACTTC,CASSQGGQRGQQETQYF
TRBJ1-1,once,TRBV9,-,TGTGCCAGCAGCCTAGGGGAGGGTAAGGGAGCTTTCTTT,CASSLGEGKGAFF
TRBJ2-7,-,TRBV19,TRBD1,TGTGCCAGTAGTGAGACAGGGGGTCGGCGGGAGCAGTACTTC,CASSETGGRREQYF
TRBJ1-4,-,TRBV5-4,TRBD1,TGTGCCAGCAGCTCATCCGGGGCCAGGGGGCGTGAAAAACTGTTTTTT,CASSSSGARGREKLFF
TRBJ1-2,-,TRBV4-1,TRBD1,TGCGCCAGCTCTCGGACAGGCACTAACTATGGCTACACCTTC,CASSRTGTNYGYTF
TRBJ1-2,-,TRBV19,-,TGTGCCAGCCAACCGGACTGGTTTAGGTATGGCTACACCTTC,CASQPDWFRYGYTF
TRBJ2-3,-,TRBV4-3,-,TGCGCCAGCAGCCAACACACAGATACGCAGTATTTT,CASSQHTDTQYF
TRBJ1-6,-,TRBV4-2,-,TGTGCCAGCAGCCTACATACCCAGGAAAGCGGGCCAACACCCCTCCACTTT,CASSLHTQESGPTPLHF
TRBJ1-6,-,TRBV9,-,TGTGCCACAAATCCGTCCGGCTCCTATAATTCACCCCTCCACTTT,CATNPSGSYNSPLHF
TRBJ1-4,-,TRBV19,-,TGTGCCAGTAGTACTGCGCACAGGGTAGAGTTTAATGAAAAACTGTTTTTT,CASSTAHRVEFNEKLFF
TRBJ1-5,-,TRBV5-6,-,TGTGCCAGCAGCTTGCGCGGTTATAGCAATCAGCCCCAGCATTTT,CASSLRGYSNQPQHF
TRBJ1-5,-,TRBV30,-,TGTGCCTGGAGTGCTACTCAGGCGTCGGGGGCCCAGCATTTT,CAWSATQASGAQHF
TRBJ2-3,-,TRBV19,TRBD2,TGTGCCAGTAGTATAGGCGGGGGGCCGGGGACAGATACGCAGTATTTT,CASSIGGGPGTDTQYF
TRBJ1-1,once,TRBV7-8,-,TGTGCCAGCAGCCTCCGACTAAACACTGAAGCTTTCTTT,CASSLRLNTEAFF
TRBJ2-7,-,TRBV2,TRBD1,TGTGCCAGCAGAAGGACAGGGGGTACCTACGAGCAGTACTTC,CASRRTGGTYEQYF
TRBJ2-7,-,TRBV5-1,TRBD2,TGCGCCAGCAGTTTACTAGCGGGCAACTACGAGCAGTACTTC,CASSLLAGNYEQYF
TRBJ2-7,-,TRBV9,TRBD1,TGTGCCAGCAGCGTAGGGAGGACAGGGGGCATGTTGGGCGAGCAGTACTTC,CASSVGRTGGMLGEQYF
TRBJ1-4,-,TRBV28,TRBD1,TGTGCCAGCAGTCCACCGGGACAGGGAAAACTGTTTTTT,CASSPPGQGKLFF
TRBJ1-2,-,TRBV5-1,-,TGCGCCAGCAGCTTGGGGAGCGGGGATGGCTACACCTTC,CASSLGSGDGYTF
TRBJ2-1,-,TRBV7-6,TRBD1,TGTGCCAGCAGCTTAGGTCCGGGACAGGGGAGCCCAAATGAGCAGTTCTTC,CASSLGPGQGSPNEQFF
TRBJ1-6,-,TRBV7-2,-,TGTGCCAGCAGCTTAGCCAGTTTACCCCTCCACTTT,CASSLASLPLHF
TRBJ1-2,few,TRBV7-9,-,TGTGCCAGCAGCTTAGGACAGGCTGCTAACTATGGCTACACCTTC,CASSLGQAANYGYTF
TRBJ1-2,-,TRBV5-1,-,TGCGCCAGCAGCTTGGTTGCAGGGTTCTATAGCTACACCTTC,CASSLVAGFYSYTF
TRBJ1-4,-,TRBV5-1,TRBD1,TGCGCCAGCAGCTCTGGACAGGCGGGGGAAAAACTGTTTTTT,CASSSGQAGEKLFF
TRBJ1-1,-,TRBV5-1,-,TGCGCCAGCAGCTTAGAGACAACCATGAACACTGAAGCTTTCTTT,CASSLETTMNTEAFF
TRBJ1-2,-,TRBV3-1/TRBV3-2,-,TGTGCCAGCAGCCAACTGGACAGTCGGGGCTACACCTTC,CASSQLDSRGYTF
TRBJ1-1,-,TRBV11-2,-,TGTGCCAGCAGCTTAGACAGGAACACTGAAGCTTTCTTT,CASSLDRNTEAFF
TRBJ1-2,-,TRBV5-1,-,TGCGCCAGCAGCTTGGGGCAGGAAGCGGTAGGCGGCTACACCTTC,CASSLGQEAVGGYTF